These 21 T cell receptor beta chains share one sample of origin, sequenced in a study of CD8 T cells in ankylosing spondylitis. TCRdb processed the 5' RACE reads anew with MiXCR; each CDR3 protein has one entry. The sample records around 540,000 distinct CDR3 sequences, 10% to 15% being singletons. Study-level results: Typical of ankylosing spondylitis blood, it appeared, was a TCR beta motif of several highly homologous variants.

What these receptors recognize is not known. The sample consisted of blood, either unsorted or a sorted T cell fraction (not recorded which). The receptor set was obtained from a male donor with ankylosing spondylitis.

The V call is TRBV15, the J call TRBJ2-1; 7 bases are a match to TRBD2. From germline, CDR1 is LNHNV and CDR2 YYDKDF (reference sequence). The length of the CDR3 is 15 residues. V trimming: 8 bases; J trimming: 5 bases; junction bases outside the gene matches: 12. CDR3 sequence reads: CATGSGATMDNEQFF. In DNA form, the CDR3 reads TGTGCCACCGGAAGCGGGGCTACGATGGACAATGAGCAGTTCTTC.

This clonotype came up many times. The V and J genes are TRBV11-2 and TRBJ2-1; D is perhaps TRBD2 (6 bases). The CDR3 runs 12 residues. Germline V lookup: CDR1 SGHAT, CDR2 FQNNGV. Trimming took 8 bases from V and 8 from J, leaving 13 bases between them. The CDR3 DNA sequence: TGTGCCAGCGGAACTAGCCTGGATGAGCAGTTCTTC. This sequence encodes CASGTSLDEQFF.

This clonotype was recorded a few times. Here the CDR3 reads CASSFLRGVGQPQHF. The CDR3 coding sequence is TGTGCCAGCAGCTTCTTACGGGGGGTGGGTCAGCCCCAGCATTTT. The chain recombines TRBV5-5 with TRBJ1-5; weak D call: TRBD1 (5 bases). The CDR3 is made up of 15 amino acids. Trimming stripped 2 bases from V and 6 bases from J, with 15 bases between. Germline V gives CDR1 SGHKS, CDR2 YYEKEE (reference sequence).

This clonotype appeared a few times. The chain combines TRBV19 with TRBJ1-2; TRBD1 agrees at 11 bases. The germline V gene encodes CDR1 LNHDA and CDR2 SQIVND (reference sequence). The CDR3 totals 14 residues. The junction had 7 bases not matched to a gene; V was cut back by 9 bases and J by 4 bases. The CDR3 spells CASSRDRGSYGYTF. CDR3 DNA sequence: TGTGCCAGCTCCCGGGACAGGGGGTCCTATGGCTACACCTTC.

This clonotype was observed many times. This chain connects TRBV4-2 to TRBJ2-3; either TRBD1 or TRBD2 may supply D (5 bases each). The V end was cut by 7 bases, the J end by 2 bases, with 13 bases between. Germline CDR1 is LGHNA and CDR2 is YNFKEQ. The CDR3 is made up of 14 amino acids. CDR3 loop: CASTKGTNTDTQYF. CDR3 DNA sequence: TGTGCCAGCACCAAGGGGACCAACACAGATACGCAGTATTTT.

The chain is built from TRBV9 and TRBJ2-1, with D possibly matching TRBD1 (5 bases). V was trimmed by 0 bases and J by 6 bases, leaving 10 bases between them. This CDR3 is built from 14 residues. Germline V lookup: CDR1 SGDLS, CDR2 YYNGEE. CDR3 DNA: TGTGCCAGCAGCGTAGTTTTGCAGGGCAATGAGCAGTTCTTC. It codes for CASSVVLQGNEQFF.

This clonotype was counted between two and nine times. The V and J genes are TRBV15 and TRBJ2-7; D might be TRBD1 (6 bases). Trimming took off 1 base at V and 6 bases at J, with 10 bases between the two ends. CDR3 size: 13 residues. Germline V CDR1 and CDR2: LNHNV, YYDKDF (reference sequence). The CDR3 DNA is TGTGCCACCAGCAGAGTGGCAGGGGTCGAGCAGTACTTC. Amino acid sequence: CATSRVAGVEQYF.

This clonotype was found a few times. The CDR3 bases are TGTGCCAGCAGTCCTTCATGGACAGCCCGAAACACTGAAGCTTTCTTT. This translates into CASSPSWTARNTEAFF. The chain links TRBV27 to TRBJ1-1, with D possibly matching TRBD1 (6 bases). The germline V gene has CDR1 MNHEY and CDR2 SMNVEV (reference sequence). V was shortened by 5 bases and J by 2 bases, with 18 bases between the two germline ends. This CDR3 is 16 amino acids long.

There are a few counts of this clonotype. The chain links TRBV12-3 or TRBV12-4 to TRBJ2-5; 13 bases fit TRBD2. V was clipped by 5 bases and J by 9 bases; unmatched bases: 6. The CDR3 has 14 residues. DNA of the CDR3: TGTGCCAGCAGTCGAGGGACTAGCGGGATGGCCCAGTACTTC. Amino acid sequence: CASSRGTSGMAQYF.

The rearrangement joins TRBV7-2 to TRBJ1-1, with no clear D. The CDR3 covers 12 residues. In germline, CDR1 is SGHTA, CDR2 FQGNSA. With 11 bases removed from V and 0 bases from J, the gap between germline ends came to 10 bases. The CDR3 loop reads CAVVLMNTEAFF. In nucleotides, the CDR3 is TGTGCCGTCGTCTTAATGAACACTGAAGCTTTCTTT.

The chain has TRBV11-2 and TRBJ2-1; 8 nucleotides agree with TRBD1. The CDR3 covers 15 residues. Losses at the gene ends were 4 bases for V and 6 bases for J; bases not matched to a gene: 8. Germline V gene sequence: CDR1 SGHAT, CDR2 FQNNGV. For the CDR3, the DNA is TGTGCCAGCAGCTACACAGGGGGTCTTATCAATGAGCAGTTCTTC. Its translation is CASSYTGGLINEQFF.

The rearrangement uses TRBV18 and TRBJ2-3; the match to TRBD2 covers 8 bases. J was trimmed by 4 bases and V by 2 bases; bases with no gene match: 14. CDR1 is KGHSH and CDR2 is LQKENI in the germline V gene. This CDR3 contains 18 residues. The CDR3: CASSPRMAREVHADTQYF. As DNA, the CDR3 is TGTGCCAGCTCACCAAGGATGGCGCGGGAGGTACACGCAGATACGCAGTATTTT.

This clonotype appeared a single time. V is TRBV11-3 and J is TRBJ2-7; 7 bases are a match to TRBD1. V was clipped by 5 bases and J by 1 base; unmatched bases: 11. The CDR3 is made up of 16 amino acids. Germline loops: CDR1 SGHNT, CDR2 YENEEA. The CDR3 protein is CASSPGRQGNSYEQYF. The CDR3 nucleotides are TGTGCCAGCAGCCCCGGCCGACAGGGAAATTCCTACGAGCAGTACTTC.

This clonotype was seen only a few times. V is TRBV7-9 and J is TRBJ1-2; D is unclear. V was trimmed by 0 bases and J by 3 bases, leaving 2 bases between them. The germline V gene has CDR1 SEHNR and CDR2 FQNEAQ (reference sequence). This CDR3 contains 12 residues. Here the CDR3 DNA reads TGTGCCAGCAGCTTAGCAGACTATGGCTACACCTTC. Protein product: CASSLADYGYTF.

The chain carries TRBV5-1 and TRBJ2-7, with 8 bases aligning to TRBD2. Germline CDR1 reads SGHRS; CDR2 reads YFSETQ. V lost 0 bases and J lost 5; bases outside the gene matches: 13. The CDR3 has 17 amino acids. CDR3 nucleotide sequence: TGCGCCAGCAGCTTGGCCGATAGCGGGACAATTGGCAACGAGCAGTACTTC. Translating it yields CASSLADSGTIGNEQYF.

There are a few counts of this clonotype. V is TRBV14 and J is TRBJ2-7; 13 positions agree with TRBD2. The ends lost 5 bases at V and 3 bases at J; junction bases unmatched: 4. This CDR3 comprises 15 residues. The germline V gene has CDR1 SGHDN and CDR2 FVKESK. In DNA form, the CDR3 reads TGTGCCAGCAGCTCCGGACTAGCGGGAGTCTACGAGCAGTACTTC. Translated, it gives CASSSGLAGVYEQYF.

This clonotype was picked up many times. The chain couples TRBV5-1 to TRBJ1-5; 8 bases match TRBD1. Germline V CDR1 and CDR2: SGHRS, YFSETQ. The CDR3 is 16 residues long. Losses at the gene ends were 5 bases for V and 6 bases for J; bases not matched to a gene: 13. CDR3 nucleotide sequence: TGCGCCAGCAGTCTCAACCCCGACAGGGGAACTCAGCCCCAGCATTTT. This gives the protein CASSLNPDRGTQPQHF.

V gene TRBV5-6 combines with J gene TRBJ1-3; 9 nucleotides match TRBD1. CDR3 length equals 16 residues. Germline-derived CDR1 and CDR2 are SGHDT and YYEEEE. The junction had 5 bases not matched to a gene; V was cut back by 4 bases and J by 0 bases. The CDR3 DNA is TGTGCCAGCAGCGAAGGGACAGGGCACTCTGGAAACACCATATATTTT. It encodes CASSEGTGHSGNTIYF.

This clonotype was detected only a few times. The rearrangement uses TRBV20-1 and TRBJ2-3, with D perhaps TRBD1 (5 bases). The V gene's germline CDR1 is DFQATT and CDR2 SNEGSKA (reference sequence). V was clipped by 0 bases and J by 2 bases, with 15 bases between them. The length of the CDR3 is 16 residues. The CDR3 nucleotides are TGCAGTGCTAGAGATACCCAGGGCAGTACCACAGATACGCAGTATTTT. Its protein product is CSARDTQGSTTDTQYF.

The rearrangement links TRBV6-1 to TRBJ1-1, with D perhaps matching TRBD1 (6 bases). The ends were cut back, 6 bases at V and 1 base at J, with 12 bases in the middle. Germline CDR1 and CDR2: MNHNS and SASEGT. The CDR3 has 14 amino acids. Here the CDR3 DNA reads TGTGCCAGCAGAAACAGGGAAGGGAACACTGAAGCTTTCTTT. It encodes CASRNREGNTEAFF.

This clonotype appeared a few times. The chain joins TRBV11-2 to TRBJ2-1; 12 bases agree with TRBD2. The germline CDR1 and CDR2 sequences are SGHAT and FQNNGV. The CDR3 extends over 17 amino acids. V lost 3 bases and J lost 5; bases outside the gene matches: 8. Here the CDR3 reads CASSFRSGLAGNNEQFF. DNA of the CDR3: TGTGCCAGCAGCTTTAGATCGGGACTAGCGGGCAACAATGAGCAGTTCTTC.